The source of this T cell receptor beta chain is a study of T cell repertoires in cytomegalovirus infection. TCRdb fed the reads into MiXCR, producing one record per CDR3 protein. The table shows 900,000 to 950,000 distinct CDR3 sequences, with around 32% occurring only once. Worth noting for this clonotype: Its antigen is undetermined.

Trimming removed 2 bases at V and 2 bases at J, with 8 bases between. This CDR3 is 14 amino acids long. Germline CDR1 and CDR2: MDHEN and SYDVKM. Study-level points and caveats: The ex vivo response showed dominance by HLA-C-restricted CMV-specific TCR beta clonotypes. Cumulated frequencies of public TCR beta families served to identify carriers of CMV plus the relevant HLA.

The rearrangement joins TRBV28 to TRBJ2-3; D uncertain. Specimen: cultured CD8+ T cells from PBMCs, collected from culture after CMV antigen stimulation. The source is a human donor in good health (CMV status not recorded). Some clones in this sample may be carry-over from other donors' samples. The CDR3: CASSLDSHTDTQYF. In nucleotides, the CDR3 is TGTGCCAGCAGTTTAGATTCACACACAGATACGCAGTATTTT.